The 18 T cell receptor beta chains given below trace back to one sample, sequenced in a study of blood T cell repertoires in COVID-19. This table comes from immunoSEQ multiplex PCR, and its TCRdb copy is limited to in-frame clones, with some not included. The repertoire consists of around 46,000 clones, with roughly 84% occurring once and the leading ten covering roughly 50%. The sample consisted of peripheral blood. These receptors all stem from a man between 65 and 80 years old with acute or convalescent COVID-19.

The V gene is TRBV3-1 (or the pseudogene TRBV3-2), the J gene TRBJ2-5, with 10 bases matching TRBD2. V lost 4 bases to trimming and J lost 5 bases; unmatched junction nucleotides: 7. Germline V lookup: CDR1 LGHDT, CDR2 YNNKEL (reference sequence). The CDR3 has 15 amino acids. In nucleotides, the CDR3 is TGTGCCAGCAGCCCTAGCGGGGGTGGTCGGGAGACCCAGTACTTC. Translation gives CASSPSGGGRETQYF.

V usage is TRBV6-6 and J usage is TRBJ1-2, with a weak D call TRBD1 (6 bases). This CDR3 region has 14 residues. Germline V CDR1 and CDR2: MNHNY, SVGAGI (reference sequence). V lost 8 bases to trimming and J lost 4 bases, with 17 bases between them. The CDR3 loop reads CASSLTGPFYGYTF. CDR3 DNA sequence: TGTGCCAGCTCACTCACAGGGCCCTTCTATGGCTACACCTTC.

The chain employs TRBV7-9 and TRBJ2-7; maybe TRBD2 (5 bases). The germline CDR1 and CDR2 sequences are SEHNR and FQNEAQ (reference sequence). V dropped 3 bases and J dropped 3 bases, with 15 bases sitting between them. This CDR3 comprises 15 residues. The CDR3 DNA is TGTGCCAGCAGCTTTTCGGGGTTCGGCGGCTACGAGCAGTACTTC. This translates into CASSFSGFGGYEQYF. Full variable domain (rest looked up from reference TRBV7-9 and TRBJ2-7): DTGVSQNPRHKITKRGQNVTFRCDPISEHNRLYWYRQTLGQGPEFLTYFQNEAQLEKSRLLSDRFSAERPKGSFSTLEIQRTEQGDSAMYLCASSFSGFGGYEQYFGPGTRLTVT.

This sequence joins TRBV19 and TRBJ2-7, with D tentatively TRBD2 (6 bases). CDR1 and CDR2 from the germline V gene are LNHDA and SQIVND (reference sequence). This CDR3 region has 14 residues. Deletions cut 8 bases from V and 3 bases from J, with 17 bases between. CDR3 in DNA: TGTGCCAGTGGAGGTGGAAGGGGAGGCTACGAGCAGTACTTC. It encodes CASGGGRGGYEQYF.

The CDR3 sequence is CASSFFTTSGSYNEQFF. For the CDR3, the DNA is TGCGCCAGCAGCTTCTTTACCACTAGCGGGAGTTACAATGAGCAGTTCTTC. The V call is TRBV5-1, the J call TRBJ2-1, with TRBD2 matching 11 bases. The CDR3 runs 17 residues. Germline lookup yields CDR1 SGHRS and CDR2 YFSETQ. The J segment lost 4 bases and the V segment lost 2 bases, leaving 8 bases of the junction unmatched.

The count of this clone is one. The rearrangement uses TRBV7-8 and TRBJ1-6; D not resolved. CDR3 length equals 12 residues. V lost 3 bases, J lost 13 bases, and 10 bases lay in between. Germline values: CDR1 SGHVS, CDR2 FQNEAQ. CDR3 sequence (DNA): TGTGCCAGCAGCTTTACTTTCGGGCCCCTCCACTTT. As protein: CASSFTFGPLHF. Combining the CDR3 with reference TRBV7-8 and TRBJ1-6 gives the whole variable domain GAGVSQSPRYKVAKRGQDVALRCDPISGHVSLFWYQQALGQGPEFLTYFQNEAQLDKSGLPSDRFFAERPEGSVSTLKIQRTQQEDSAVYLCASSFTFGPLHFGNGTRLTVT.

The chain has TRBV4-1 and TRBJ1-5; perhaps TRBD1 as D (5 bases). V was pared by 1 base and J by 8 bases, with 21 bases between. This CDR3 contains 17 residues. CDR1 MGHRA and CDR2 YSYEKL come from the germline V gene. CDR3 loop: CASSQGKGRFLREPQHF. CDR3 bases: TGCGCCAGCAGCCAAGGGAAGGGGCGGTTTCTTCGTGAGCCCCAGCATTTT.

V and J are TRBV7-6 and TRBJ2-7; TRBD2 agrees at 10 bases. CDR1 SGHVS and CDR2 FNYEAQ come from the germline V gene. J gave up 4 bases and V 4 bases, and 4 bases lay outside the gene matches. The CDR3 consists of 14 residues. The CDR3: CASSSSGRVYEQYF. The CDR3 DNA reads TGTGCCAGCAGCTCTAGCGGGAGAGTTTACGAGCAGTACTTC.

The V and J genes are TRBV9 and TRBJ2-1; D is ambiguous. V gave up 2 bases and J gave up 0 bases, with 9 bases separating them. CDR3 size: 15 residues. Germline CDR1 and CDR2: SGDLS and YYNGEE. CDR3 nucleotide sequence: TGTGCCAGCAGCGTTGACTTAAGCTCCTACAATGAGCAGTTCTTC. Translated: CASSVDLSSYNEQFF.

This chain links TRBV28 with TRBJ1-5; 7 nucleotides agree with TRBD1. Germline-derived CDR1 and CDR2 are MDHEN and SYDVKM. The CDR3 runs to 15 residues. Trimming took 4 bases from V and 5 from J; bases not matched to a gene: 8. The CDR3 here is CASSSTGFADQPQHF. CDR3 DNA sequence: TGTGCCAGCAGTTCGACAGGGTTTGCAGATCAGCCCCAGCATTTT. The whole variable domain, remainder taken from reference TRBV28 and TRBJ1-5, is DVKVTQSSRYLVKRTGEKVFLECVQDMDHENMFWYRQDPGLGLRLIYFSYDVKMKEKGDIPEGYSVSREKKERFSLILESASTNQTSMYLCASSSTGFADQPQHFGDGTRLSIL.

Many counts were recorded for this clone. V gene TRBV6-5 combines with J gene TRBJ1-1; 8 bases are a match to TRBD1. V trimming: 5 bases; J trimming: 1 base; junction bases outside the gene matches: 6. The CDR3 extends over 15 amino acids. Germline V gene lookup returns CDR1 MNHEY and CDR2 SVGAGI. The CDR3 region has the DNA TGTGCCAGCAGTAACGCGGGGACAGGGAACACTGAAGCTTTCTTT. The encoded protein is CASSNAGTGNTEAFF.

The chain uses TRBV3-1 (or the pseudogene TRBV3-2) and TRBJ2-2; perhaps TRBD1 as D (6 bases). This CDR3 has 15 amino acids. The germline V and J ends were trimmed by 1 base and 3 bases, with 9 bases remaining between them. CDR1 LGHDT and CDR2 YNNKEL come from the germline V gene (reference sequence). CDR3 nucleotide sequence: TGTGCCAGCAGCCAAGGGCCAGGGGACACCGGGGAGCTGTTTTTT. It is translated as CASSQGPGDTGELFF.

The chain links TRBV7-6 to TRBJ2-3, with 7 bases matching TRBD2. This CDR3 is 17 amino acids long. Looked up from germline, CDR1 is SGHVS and CDR2 is FNYEAQ. The V gene end was trimmed by 4 bases and the J gene end by 0 bases; junction bases not matched to a gene: 10. The CDR3 loop reads CASSSLAERSSTDTQYF. CDR3 nucleotides: TGTGCCAGCAGCTCCCTAGCGGAGCGGTCTAGCACAGATACGCAGTATTTT.

The gene calls are TRBV12-5 and TRBJ2-1, with D unresolved. Germline CDR1 and CDR2: LGHNT and FRNRAP. The CDR3 loop spans 13 amino acids. V gave up 1 base and J gave up 5 bases, with 6 bases separating them. In DNA, the CDR3 is TGTGCTAGTGGTTTGGGCGGAAACAATGAGCAGTTCTTC. This codes for CASGLGGNNEQFF.

CDR3 sequence reads: CASSYRQGTTEAFF. The CDR3 nucleotides read TGTGCCAGCAGTTATCGACAGGGGACAACTGAAGCTTTCTTT. The rearrangement uses TRBV7-8 and TRBJ1-1, with TRBD1 matching over 8 bases. Germline V lookup: CDR1 SGHVS, CDR2 FQNEAQ. The CDR3 spans 14 residues. V dropped 6 bases and J dropped 5; count of bases not matched to a gene: 8.

This chain connects TRBV28 to TRBJ2-1; 13 nucleotides line up with TRBD2. The CDR3 is 16 amino acids. CDR1 and CDR2 from the germline V gene are MDHEN and SYDVKM. V trimming: 2 bases; J trimming: 2 bases; junction bases outside the gene matches: 0. The DNA for the CDR3 is TGTGCCAGCAGTTTAACTAGCGGGAGGGCCTACAATGAGCAGTTCTTC. Its translation: CASSLTSGRAYNEQFF.

The J gene is TRBJ1-1, the V gene TRBV29-1, with 10 bases that match TRBD1. CDR1 is SQVTM, CDR2 ANQGSEA, per germline. The CDR3 contains 14 residues. Trimming cost V 7 bases and J 4 bases; bases outside gene matches: 9. The CDR3 region has the DNA TGCAGCGGTACGACAGGGGGCGGTGGCACTGAAGCTTTCTTT. Translation gives CSGTTGGGGTEAFF.

V usage is TRBV6-2 or TRBV6-3 and J usage is TRBJ1-2; 8 bases are a match to TRBD1. V trimming: 6 bases; J trimming: 4 bases; junction bases outside the gene matches: 10. The CDR3 is 15 amino acids. The germline gives CDR1 MNHEY, CDR2 SVGEGT. The CDR3 protein is CASSRRDRLTYGYTF. DNA of the CDR3: TGTGCCAGCAGCCGCCGGGACAGGCTTACCTATGGCTACACCTTC.